These 14 T cell receptor beta chains were all obtained from the same sample, sequenced in a study of T cells in Graves' hyperthyroidism and ophthalmopathy. Researchers took RNA transcripts and amplified the TCR beta CDR3 regions from them. First-round RT-PCR of the TCR CDR3 relied on the HTBI primer set. TCRdb passed the multiplex PCR reads through MiXCR, listing each CDR3 protein once. The table includes about 500,000 distinct CDR3 sequences, over 15% detected once. Sample: blood. Every receptor here comes from a woman aged 18-29 years with Graves' ophthalmopathy.

This clonotype appeared many times. The J gene is TRBJ2-7, the V gene TRBV10-3; possibly TRBD2 for D (5 bases). Trimming pared 0 bases from V and 4 bases from J, leaving 7 bases between. This CDR3 has 13 residues. Germline CDR1 ENHRY, CDR2 SYGVKD. The CDR3 nucleotides are TGTGCCATCAGTGAGTCGCCGGGATACGAGCAGTACTTC. Encoded protein: CAISESPGYEQYF.

This sequence joins TRBV4-3 and TRBJ1-1; 10 bases fit TRBD1. The germline V gene encodes CDR1 LGHNA and CDR2 YSLEER. The CDR3 contains 16 residues. With 3 bases clipped from V and 0 bases from J, the junction kept 4 bases outside the gene matches. The CDR3 protein is CASSHSGTGVNTEAFF. The CDR3 coding sequence is TGCGCCAGCAGCCACTCCGGGACAGGGGTGAACACTGAAGCTTTCTTT.

Ten or more counts support this clonotype. The chain employs TRBV2 and TRBJ2-5; TRBD2 agrees at 14 bases. The germline gives CDR1 SNHLY, CDR2 FYNNEI. The V segment lost 4 bases and the J segment 2 bases; nucleotides outside the gene matches: 3. CDR3 length: 16 amino acids. CDR3 nucleotide sequence: TGTGCCAGCAGTGGACTAGCGGGGGGGCAGCAAGAGACCCAGTACTTC. Translating it yields CASSGLAGGQQETQYF.

The chain joins TRBV27 to TRBJ2-3; TRBD2 agrees at 11 bases. This CDR3 contains 13 residues. The germline V gene encodes CDR1 MNHEY and CDR2 SMNVEV (reference sequence). J gave up 3 bases and V 9 bases, and 2 bases lay outside the gene matches. CDR3 DNA sequence: TGTGCCAGTACTAGCGGGAGAACAGATACGCAGTATTTT. It specifies CASTSGRTDTQYF.

This clonotype was seen many times. The chain uses TRBV6-2 or TRBV6-3 and TRBJ2-3, with D unclear. The CDR3 spans 14 residues. CDR1 and CDR2 (germline): MNHEY, SVGEGT. Trimming stripped 0 bases from V and 0 bases from J, with 4 bases between. The CDR3 loop reads CASSYSTSTDTQYF. The CDR3 bases are TGTGCCAGCAGTTACTCGACTAGCACAGATACGCAGTATTTT.

The chain combines TRBV5-8 with TRBJ1-3; D might be TRBD1 (6 bases). There are 16 residues in the CDR3. Between the trimmed V and J ends, which lost 3 bases and 0 bases, there was a span of 13 bases. The germline gives CDR1 SGHTS, CDR2 YDEGEE. DNA of the CDR3: TGTGCCAGCAGCTCGGAAGGACAGATCTCTGGAAACACCATATATTTT. It is translated as CASSSEGQISGNTIYF.

V usage is TRBV20-1 and J usage is TRBJ2-2; no definite D call. Germline values: CDR1 DFQATT, CDR2 SNEGSKA (reference sequence). Trimming stripped 3 bases from V and 4 bases from J, with 9 bases between. The CDR3 extends over 13 amino acids. The CDR3 coding sequence is TGCAGTGCTAGTGGAACCCGCACCGGGGAGCTGTTTTTT. The encoded protein is CSASGTRTGELFF.

The chain employs TRBV19 and TRBJ1-2; D is perhaps TRBD1 (6 bases). The CDR3 loop spans 12 amino acids. Between the trimmed V and J ends, which lost 6 bases and 6 bases, there was a span of 11 bases. Germline-derived CDR1 and CDR2 are LNHDA and SQIVND (reference sequence). The chain's CDR3 is CASRSQGHGYTF. CDR3 coding DNA: TGTGCCAGTAGGTCACAGGGACATGGCTACACCTTC.

This clonotype was counted at least ten times. The DNA of the CDR3 is TGTGCCAGCTCACTACAACAGGGGGCGCAGGAGACCCAGTACTTC. It encodes CASSLQQGAQETQYF. V is TRBV18 and J is TRBJ2-5, with TRBD1 identical over 9 bases. CDR1 and CDR2 from the germline V gene are KGHSH and LQKENI. The V and J ends lost 4 bases and 5 bases, in that order; junction bases with no gene match: 8. CDR3 length: 15 amino acids. The full variable domain, in which reference TRBV18 and TRBJ2-5 provide the parts outside the CDR3, is NAGVMQNPRHLVRRRGQEARLRCSPMKGHSHVYWYRQLPEEGLKFMVYLQKENIIDESGMPKERFSAEFPKEGPSILRIQQVVRGDSAAYFCASSLQQGAQETQYFGPGTRLLVL.

To note about this clonotype: At one of its ends the junction is not consistent with the germline gene, which may arise from a read error. This rearrangement joins TRBV3-1 to TRBJ2-4; D gene uncertain. CDR1 and CDR2 from the germline V gene are LGHDT and YNNKEL (reference sequence). This CDR3 is 16 amino acids long. CDR3 in amino acids: CASSLSDLPLKNVQYF. The CDR3 DNA reads TGTGCCAGCAGCTTATCCGACTTACCCCTAAAAAACGTTCAGTACTTC.

This clonotype was counted ten times or more. The chain links TRBV6-6 to TRBJ1-5; tentatively, D is TRBD1 (6 bases). This CDR3 spans 14 amino acids. The germline V gene has CDR1 MNHNY and CDR2 SVGAGI (reference sequence). The germline V and J ends were trimmed by 2 bases and 3 bases, with 8 bases remaining between them. This CDR3 is CASSYRDNNQPQHF. In DNA form, the CDR3 reads TGTGCCAGCAGTTACCGGGACAACAATCAGCCCCAGCATTTT.

This clonotype was counted only a few times. The chain joins TRBV4-1 to TRBJ1-1; possibly TRBD1 for D (5 bases). The CDR3 is 17 amino acids. The germline V gene has CDR1 MGHRA and CDR2 YSYEKL. V was shortened by 1 base and J by 6 bases, with 21 bases between the two germline ends. The DNA of the CDR3 is TGCGCCAGCAGCCAAGTCGCACGGGGGACCGGAGGATCTGAAGCTTTCTTT. It encodes CASSQVARGTGGSEAFF.

For this clonotype: A much more abundant neighbour one base away suggests this may be a read error. This chain's CDR3 is CSASVGSGRYTDTQYF. The CDR3 DNA sequence: TGCAGTGCTAGCGTGGGTAGCGGGCGTTACACAGATACGCAGTATTTT. The J gene is TRBJ2-3, the V gene TRBV20-1, with 7 bases aligning to TRBD2. Germline CDR1 reads DFQATT; CDR2 reads SNEGSKA (reference sequence). V gave up 3 bases and J gave up 2 bases; unmatched junction bases: 11. The CDR3 totals 16 residues.

This clonotype was seen a handful of times. The germline gene is not matched at one end of the junction; a read error may be the cause. The rearrangement uses TRBV11-2 and TRBJ1-2, with 7 bases identical to TRBD1. This CDR3 spans 15 amino acids. CDR1 and CDR2 (germline): SGHAT, FQNNGV. CDR3 in DNA: TGTGCCGGCAGCTTAGACGAGGGGGCGAGCTATGGCTACACCTTC. Residues: CAGSLDEGASYGYTF.